Listed below are T cell receptor beta chains from one sample, sequenced in a study of blood T cell repertoires in COVID-19. The protocol was immunoSEQ multiplex PCR, while the TCRdb copy is restricted to in-frame clones and leaves out a portion. The sample consists of approximately 500,000 clones, around 90% of them appearing once. Sequences were obtained from peripheral blood. These receptor sequences come from a woman aged 45-60 years with COVID-19, enrolled during active disease. The CDR3 runs from the conserved cysteine through the conserved F or W. D genes are given only for firm matches. Rows may omit the clone size; those that give it use once, few, many or a size class.

abundance | j_gene | v_gene | d_gene | CDR3aa | CDR3nt
NA | TRBJ1-1 | TRBV7-7 | TRBD1 | CASSPYTYRGKGYTEAFF | TGTGCCAGCAGCCCTTATACCTACAGGGGCAAAGGTTACACTGAAGCTTTCTTT
NA | TRBJ1-5 | TRBV30 | TRBD1 | CAWGDGQGSNQPQHF | TGTGCCTGGGGAGATGGACAGGGCAGCAATCAGCCCCAGCATTTT
NA | TRBJ1-2 | TRBV21-1 | NA | CASSKGTGGRYGYTF | TGTGCCAGCAGCAAGGGGACAGGGGGGAGGTATGGCTACACCTTC
NA | TRBJ1-6 | TRBV9 | NA | CASSPWSERSPLHF | TGTGCCAGCAGCCCATGGTCGGAGAGGTCACCCCTCCACTTT
NA | TRBJ1-6 | TRBV13 | NA | CASSPHPASSPLHF | TGTGCCAGCAGCCCCCATCCCGCCAGTTCACCCCTCCACTTT
NA | TRBJ2-5 | TRBV30 | NA | CAWSVRTGEAQYF | TGTGCCTGGAGTGTACGGACGGGAGAGGCCCAGTACTTC
once | TRBJ2-1 | TRBV15 | NA | CATSAYSGSEQFF | TGTGCCACCAGCGCTTACTCGGGGTCTGAGCAGTTCTTC
NA | TRBJ2-2 | TRBV6-4 | TRBD1 | CASSEAGGPTGELFF | TGTGCCAGCAGTGAGGCAGGGGGTCCCACCGGGGAGCTGTTTTTT
NA | TRBJ1-1 | TRBV5-1 | NA | CASSPREGWTEAFF | TGCGCCAGCAGCCCCCGGGAGGGATGGACTGAAGCTTTCTTT
NA | TRBJ1-2 | TRBV7-9 | NA | CASSPRQILPLNYGYTF | TGTGCCAGCAGCCCCAGACAGATACTACCCCTGAACTATGGCTACACCTTC
NA | TRBJ2-3 | TRBV27 | TRBD2 | CASSSGTSGRGTQYF | TGTGCCAGCAGTTCCGGGACTAGCGGGAGGGGTACGCAGTATTTT
NA | TRBJ2-5 | TRBV19 | TRBD1 | CASSAGTGGQETQYF | TGTGCCAGTAGTGCCGGGACAGGGGGCCAAGAGACCCAGTACTTC
NA | TRBJ2-1 | TRBV9 | NA | CASSVRDNEQFF | TGTGCCAGCAGCGTACGGGACAATGAGCAGTTCTTC
NA | TRBJ2-1 | TRBV9 | NA | CASSPRDIYNEQFF | TGTGCCAGCAGCCCCCGAGACATCTACAATGAGCAGTTCTTC
NA | TRBJ2-7 | TRBV5-1 | NA | CASSLQGYEQYF | TGCGCCAGCAGCTTGCAGGGTTACGAGCAGTACTTC
NA | TRBJ1-1 | TRBV6-6 | NA | CASSPWRETEAFF | TGTGCCAGCAGTCCTTGGAGAGAAACTGAAGCTTTCTTT
NA | TRBJ1-1 | TRBV19 | TRBD1 | CASRATGARDTEAFF | TGTGCCAGTAGGGCCACAGGGGCACGGGACACTGAAGCTTTCTTT
NA | TRBJ1-2 | TRBV10-2 | NA | CATGWNYGYTF | TGCGCCACCGGTTGGAACTATGGCTACACCTTC
NA | TRBJ1-2 | TRBV6-6 | NA | CASTLPQQSYGYTF | TGTGCCAGCACCTTGCCGCAACAGAGCTATGGCTACACCTTC
few | TRBJ1-2 | TRBV28 | TRBD1 | CASSEGQIYGYTF | TGTGCCAGCAGCGAGGGACAGATCTATGGCTACACCTTC
NA | TRBJ1-5 | TRBV19 | NA | CASSRGVNQPQHF | TGTGCCAGTAGTCGGGGGGTTAATCAGCCCCAGCATTTT
NA | TRBJ2-3 | TRBV4-1 | NA | CASSQTGLLGAGDTQYF | TGCGCCAGCAGCCAGACAGGTTTACTAGGTGCTGGCGATACGCAGTATTTT
NA | TRBJ1-5 | TRBV5-5 | TRBD1 | CASSPRGPSGTGHQPQHF | TGTGCCAGCAGCCCCAGGGGTCCCTCCGGGACAGGGCATCAGCCCCAGCATTTT
NA | TRBJ1-5 | TRBV27 | NA | CAILGGPYQPQHF | TGTGCCATTCTGGGGGGGCCGTATCAGCCCCAGCATTTT
NA | TRBJ2-1 | TRBV30 | TRBD1 | CAWSLRGGRANEQFF | TGTGCCTGGAGTCTGCGAGGGGGCCGCGCAAATGAGCAGTTCTTC
NA | TRBJ1-1 | TRBV4-1 | NA | CASRLVPGNTEAFF | TGCGCCAGCAGGCTTGTACCGGGGAACACTGAAGCTTTCTTT
NA | TRBJ2-5 | TRBV4-1 | TRBD2 | CASARGTSGGQETQYF | TGCGCGTCCGCGAGAGGGACTAGCGGGGGTCAAGAGACCCAGTACTTC
NA | TRBJ2-7 | TRBV4-1 | NA | CASSQGHGFSTYEQYF | TGCGCCAGCAGCCAAGGACATGGATTCTCAACCTACGAGCAGTACTTC
NA | TRBJ2-4 | TRBV29-1 | NA | CSVGAGAKNIQYF | TGCAGCGTTGGTGCGGGGGCCAAAAACATTCAGTACTTC
NA | TRBJ2-7 | TRBV9 | NA | CASSPPRGYEQYF | TGTGCCAGCAGCCCCCCTAGGGGATACGAGCAGTACTTC
NA | TRBJ1-2 | TRBV29-1 | TRBD1 | CSAATGERYGYTF | TGCAGCGCCGCGACAGGGGAACGATATGGCTACACCTTC
few | TRBJ2-7 | TRBV7-8 | NA | CASSPSVVQGMIREQYF | TGTGCCAGCAGCCCCTCGGTCGTTCAGGGAATGATAAGGGAGCAGTACTTC
NA | TRBJ2-1 | TRBV5-4 | NA | CASSLSAQGGVGEQFF | TGTGCCAGCAGCTTGTCTGCTCAGGGTGGGGTAGGTGAGCAGTTCTTC
NA | TRBJ1-4 | TRBV7-8 | TRBD1 | CASSSSRTPQGGNEEKLFF | TGTGCCAGCAGCTCCAGTAGAACCCCACAGGGGGGGAATGAGGAAAAACTGTTTTTT
NA | TRBJ2-7 | TRBV11-2 | TRBD1 | CASSQTGGIYEQYF | TGTGCCAGCAGTCAGACAGGGGGGATCTACGAGCAGTACTTC
NA | TRBJ2-1 | TRBV5-5 | NA | CASSGGFLPDEQFF | TGTGCCAGCAGCGGGGGGTTCTTACCCGATGAGCAGTTCTTC
NA | TRBJ2-7 | TRBV5-5 | NA | CASSFRPTGGAYEQYF | TGTGCCAGCAGCTTCCGACCAACGGGCGGGGCCTACGAGCAGTACTTC